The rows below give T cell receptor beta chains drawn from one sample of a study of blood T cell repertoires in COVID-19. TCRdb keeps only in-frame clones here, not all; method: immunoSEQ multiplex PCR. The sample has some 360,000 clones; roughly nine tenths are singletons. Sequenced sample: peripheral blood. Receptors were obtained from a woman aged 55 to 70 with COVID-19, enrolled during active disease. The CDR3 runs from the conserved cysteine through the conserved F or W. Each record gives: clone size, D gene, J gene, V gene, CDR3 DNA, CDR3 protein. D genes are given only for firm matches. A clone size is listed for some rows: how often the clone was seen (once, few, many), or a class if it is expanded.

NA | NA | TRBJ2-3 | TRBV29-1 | TGCAGCGGGGGACATTTCACAGATACGCAGTATTTT | CSGGHFTDTQYF
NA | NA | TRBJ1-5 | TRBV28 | TGTGCCAGCAGCGGACGACAGACCAATCAGCCCCAGCATTTT | CASSGRQTNQPQHF
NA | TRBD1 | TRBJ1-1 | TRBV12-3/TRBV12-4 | TGTGCCAGCAGACATACAGGGGCCGCTTTCTTT | CASRHTGAAFF
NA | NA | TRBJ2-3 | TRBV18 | TGTGCCAGCACCGGGACTGGGAGGATAGATACGCAGTATTTT | CASTGTGRIDTQYF
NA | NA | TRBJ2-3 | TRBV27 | TGTGCCAGCAGTTGGAGTCGAACGAGCACAGATACGCAGTATTTT | CASSWSRTSTDTQYF
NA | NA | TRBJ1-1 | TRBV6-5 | TGTGCCAGCATACAAACTGGGGGGTTGGCTGAAGCTTTCTTT | CASIQTGGLAEAFF
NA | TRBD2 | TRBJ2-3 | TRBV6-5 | TGTGCCAGCAGGCGACTAGCGGGGCCAGATACGCAGTATTTT | CASRRLAGPDTQYF
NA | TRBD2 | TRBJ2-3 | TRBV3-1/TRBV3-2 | TGTGCCAGCAGTCTTGTGGCTAGCGGGGGGGTCCTACCACAGATTACGCAGTATTTT | CASSLVASGGVLPQITQYF
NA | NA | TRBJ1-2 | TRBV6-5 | TGTGCCAGCAGTCGCGGTGCCTATGGCTACACCTTC | CASSRGAYGYTF
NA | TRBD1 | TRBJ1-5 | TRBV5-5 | TGTGCCAGCAGCTCGGGACAGAATCAGGCCCAGCATTTT | CASSSGQNQAQHF
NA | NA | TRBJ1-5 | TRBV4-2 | TGTGCCAGCAGCCTGGCACTAGGAGGCAATCAGCCCCAGCATTTT | CASSLALGGNQPQHF
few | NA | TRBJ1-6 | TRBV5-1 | TGCGCCAGCAGCTTGGCCGCCGGAGGGGACGGTTCACCCCTCCACTTT | CASSLAAGGDGSPLHF
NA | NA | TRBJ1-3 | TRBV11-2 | TGTGCCAGCAGTCAAAGGGGGACTGGAAACACCATATATTTT | CASSQRGTGNTIYF
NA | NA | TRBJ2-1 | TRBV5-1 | TGCGCCAGCAGCACGGAGGGGCAGGGCCGACGCGGGCAGTTCTTC | CASSTEGQGRRGQFF
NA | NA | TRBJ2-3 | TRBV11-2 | TGTGCCAGCAGCTCCCAACTCACAGATACGCAGTATTTT | CASSSQLTDTQYF
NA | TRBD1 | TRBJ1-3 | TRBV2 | TGTGCCAGCAGTGACACAGGGGCAAGTGGAAACACCATATATTTT | CASSDTGASGNTIYF
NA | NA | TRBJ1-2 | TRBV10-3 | TGTGCCATCAGCAAGGACAGAATCTATGGCTACACCTTC | CAISKDRIYGYTF
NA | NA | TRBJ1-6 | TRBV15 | TGTGCCACCAGCAGAGAGTCTCCCGGGGGGATTACACCCCTCCACTTT | CATSRESPGGITPLHF
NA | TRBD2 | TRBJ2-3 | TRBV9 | TGTGCCAGCAGCGTAGGTCTAGCGGGGGGAGGAGATACGCAGTATTTT | CASSVGLAGGGDTQYF
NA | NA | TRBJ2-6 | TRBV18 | TGTGCCAGCTCGTATGGACAGTCTGGGGCCAACGTCCTGACTTTC | CASSYGQSGANVLTF
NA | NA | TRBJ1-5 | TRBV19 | TGTGCCAGTAGTATTATTCCGGTCCGGGACTTCAATCAGCCCCAGCATTTT | CASSIIPVRDFNQPQHF
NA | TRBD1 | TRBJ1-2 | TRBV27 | TGTGCCAGCAGTCCCGTGGCAGGGGGCGTCGCTGGCTACACCTTC | CASSPVAGGVAGYTF
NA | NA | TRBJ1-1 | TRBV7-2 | TGTGCCAGCAGCTTAGGCAGGGTTGAAGCTTTCTTT | CASSLGRVEAFF
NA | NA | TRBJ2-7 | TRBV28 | TGTGCCAGCAGTCGTCTGAGCTCCTACGAGCAGTACTTC | CASSRLSSYEQYF
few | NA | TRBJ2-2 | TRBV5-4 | TGTGCCAGCAGCGCGACAGTTGCGAACACCGGGGAGCTGTTTTTT | CASSATVANTGELFF